Reported below is one T cell receptor (beta chain). CDR1 and CDR2 (germline): ENHRY, SYGVKD. The CDR3 runs 13 residues. V was shortened by 0 bases and J by 5 bases, with 7 bases between the two germline ends. Method: immunoSEQ multiplex PCR; TCRdb's copy keeps in-frame clones and lacks some. The sample lists some 210,000 clones, roughly 90% occurring once. The sample comes from a study of blood T cell repertoires in COVID-19. J is TRBJ1-2 and V is TRBV10-3; D remains ambiguous. Sample: peripheral blood. This receptor was taken from a woman aged 40 to 50 with acute or convalescent COVID-19. The CDR3 is CAISESSGYGYTF. CDR3 sequence (DNA): TGTGCCATCAGTGAGTCGAGCGGGTATGGCTACACCTTC.